This T cell receptor beta chain was documented in a study of blood T cell repertoires in COVID-19. Whole-study context: The study drew acute and convalescent COVID-19 samples from the United States, Italy and Spain.

The CDR3 consists of 17 residues. Germline CDR1 and CDR2: SGHRS and YFSETQ. Trimming pared 3 bases from V and 1 base from J, leaving 16 bases between. The data were produced by immunoSEQ multiplex PCR, yet TCRdb's version contains in-frame clones alone and is incomplete. The profile shows around 300,000 clones, approximately 83% of them singletons. This clone was observed a single time. Material: peripheral blood. V gene TRBV5-1 combines with J gene TRBJ2-2; possible D gene TRBD2, 6 bases. The clonotype originates from a woman aged 45 to 65 who had recovered from COVID-19. This CDR3 is CASSSGGRGLNTGELFF. The CDR3 nucleotides are TGCGCCAGCAGCTCCGGAGGGCGGGGTCTGAACACCGGGGAGCTGTTTTTT.